A single sample is the source of the 11 T cell receptor beta chains below, sequenced in a study of blood T cells in healthy people across ages. Primers used in a second PCR of about 6 to 12 cycles were a sample-barcoded 5' primer and a J-beta primer mix. Each CDR3 protein is one row after TCRdb ran MiXCR on the 5' RACE reads. The sample lists about 970,000 distinct CDR3 sequences, 51% occurring once. Sequencing used blood. These receptors all come from an older woman in good health.

In its sample, this clonotype was seen a few times. The chain carries TRBV5-1 and TRBJ2-3; perhaps TRBD1 as D (6 bases). Between the trimmed V and J ends, which lost 4 bases and 0 bases, there was a span of 12 bases. The CDR3 covers 15 residues. The V gene's germline CDR1 is SGHRS and CDR2 YFSETQ. The CDR3 loop is CASSPDRPSTDTQYF. The CDR3 nucleotides read TGCGCCAGCAGCCCCGACAGGCCAAGCACAGATACGCAGTATTTT.

The V call is TRBV29-1, the J call TRBJ1-2; the D gene is possibly TRBD1 (6 bases). There are 13 residues in the CDR3. Germline V gene data show CDR1 as SQVTM and CDR2 as ANQGSEA. V was trimmed by 6 bases and J by 6 bases, leaving 17 bases between them. The CDR3: CSVSTGTPHGYTF. The CDR3 region has the DNA TGCAGCGTCAGCACCGGGACACCGCATGGCTACACCTTC.

Details on this clonotype: At one end, the junction sequence differs from germline, possibly due to a read error. The V gene is TRBV7-2, the J gene TRBJ1-1; no clear D gene. The CDR3 runs to 14 residues. The germline V gene has CDR1 SGHTA and CDR2 FQGNSA. The CDR3, as DNA: TGCGCCAGCAGCTTAGCGGCGTATTCGACTGAAGCTTTCTTT. Its protein product is CASSLAAYSTEAFF. The full variable domain, its missing parts supplied by reference TRBV7-2 and TRBJ1-1, is GAGVSQSPSNKVTEKGKDVELRCDPISGHTALYWYRQSLGQGLEFLIYFQGNSAPDKSGLPSDRFSAERTGGSVSTLTIQRTQQEDSAVYLCASSLAAYSTEAFFGQGTRLTVV.

This clonotype was detected only once. The rearrangement uses TRBV5-1 and TRBJ2-7; perhaps TRBD2 as D (5 bases). CDR1 SGHRS and CDR2 YFSETQ come from the germline V gene. There are 14 residues in the CDR3. The V gene lost 4 bases and the J gene lost 3 bases, with 14 bases spanning the gap. CDR3 loop: CASSTRSGNYEQYF. CDR3 in DNA: TGCGCCAGCAGCACGAGGTCGGGGAACTACGAGCAGTACTTC.

As concerns this clonotype: A read error may account for a junction end that differs from germline. The rearrangement uses TRBV6-2 or TRBV6-3 and TRBJ2-1; the match to TRBD2 covers 8 bases. Germline CDR1 MNHEY, CDR2 SVGEGT. This CDR3 is built from 15 residues. The CDR3 DNA reads TGTGTCAGCAGTTACCGGGGACTAGTGGCGTATGAGCAGTTCTTC. Translating gives CVSSYRGLVAYEQFF.

The chain carries TRBV29-1 and TRBJ2-1, with TRBD1 matching over 7 bases. CDR3 length equals 15 residues. Trimming removed 2 bases from V and 5 bases from J; junction bases left unmatched: 9. Germline V gene lookup returns CDR1 SQVTM and CDR2 ANQGSEA. CDR3 in DNA: TGCAGCGTTGAATCTGGGACAGAGGGGGACAATGAGCAGTTCTTC. It encodes CSVESGTEGDNEQFF.

This clonotype was seen once. This rearrangement joins TRBV28 to TRBJ2-6; 9 bases line up with TRBD2. This CDR3 has 17 amino acids. The germline V gene encodes CDR1 MDHEN and CDR2 SYDVKM. V lost 6 bases and J lost 0; bases outside the gene matches: 6. The CDR3 DNA sequence: TGTGCCAGCAGCATAGCGGGAGTAATCTCTGGGGCCAACGTCCTGACTTTC. Protein product: CASSIAGVISGANVLTF.

The gene calls are TRBV28 and TRBJ2-5; unclear D gene. This CDR3 is built from 13 residues. V lost 5 bases to trimming and J lost 5 bases, with 12 bases between them. Germline loops: CDR1 MDHEN, CDR2 SYDVKM. CDR3 DNA sequence: TGTGCCAGCAGTAAAGACCTGTCGGAGACCCAGTACTTC. Protein sequence: CASSKDLSETQYF.

The V call is TRBV29-1, the J call TRBJ1-2; D remains ambiguous. The germline V and J ends were trimmed by 3 bases and 8 bases, with 10 bases remaining between them. Looked up from germline, CDR1 is SQVTM and CDR2 is ANQGSEA. The CDR3 sequence is 11 residues long. The chain's CDR3 is CSVDLLVGYTF. The CDR3 DNA is TGCAGCGTTGACCTACTAGTGGGCTACACCTTC.

The rearrangement links TRBV20-1 to TRBJ1-2, with D tentatively TRBD1 (5 bases). Trimming shortened V by 3 bases and J by 8 bases, and 16 bases separated the two germline ends. Looked up from germline, CDR1 is DFQATT and CDR2 is SNEGSKA (reference sequence). This CDR3 is built from 13 residues. In nucleotides, the CDR3 is TGCAGTGCTAGCCCCCAAGGGCGGGGCGGCTACACCTTC. It is translated as CSASPQGRGGYTF.

The J gene is TRBJ2-7, the V gene TRBV6-6; D call uncertain. TRBJ2-5 matches the DNA end more closely, so the J call is doubtful. From germline, CDR1 is MNHNY and CDR2 SVGAGI (reference sequence). The CDR3 is 12 residues long. The CDR3 nucleotides read TGTGCCAGCAGTTACACACGAGGGACCCAGTACTTC. It is translated as CASSYTRGTQYF.